Following are 21 T cell receptor beta chains from one sample sequenced in a study of neoadjuvant nivolumab and ipilimumab in lung cancer. The assay was immunoSEQ multiplex PCR, and TCRdb's table has in-frame clones only and misses some. The data hold roughly 2,500 clones, with approximately 89% observed a single time. The sequencing used tumor tissue, collected before neoadjuvant nivolumab, alone or with ipilimumab. The receptors come from an adult with non-small cell lung cancer.

The chain couples TRBV7-8 to TRBJ1-4; no clear D gene. The germline V and J ends were trimmed by 5 bases and 6 bases, with 10 bases remaining between them. Per the germline V gene, CDR1 is SGHVS and CDR2 is FQNEAQ. The CDR3 runs 13 residues. The CDR3 protein is CASSRTHDEKLFF. The CDR3 DNA follows: TGTGCCAGCAGCCGGACCCACGATGAAAAACTGTTTTTT. The full variable domain, in which reference TRBV7-8 and TRBJ1-4 provide the parts outside the CDR3, is GAGVSQSPRYKVAKRGQDVALRCDPISGHVSLFWYQQALGQGPEFLTYFQNEAQLDKSGLPSDRFFAERPEGSVSTLKIQRTQQEDSAVYLCASSRTHDEKLFFGSGTQLSVL.

V and J are TRBV4-2 and TRBJ2-4, with 9 bases identical to TRBD2. Germline assignment: CDR1 LGHNA and CDR2 YNFKEQ. CDR3 length: 19 amino acids. V gave up 3 bases and J gave up 0 bases; unmatched junction bases: 12. The CDR3 here is CASSQGGASGNLAKNIQYF. The CDR3 DNA sequence: TGTGCCAGCAGCCAGGGAGGGGCTAGCGGGAACCTAGCCAAAAACATTCAGTACTTC.

The rearrangement links TRBV9 to TRBJ2-5; 8 bases line up with TRBD1. The germline V gene encodes CDR1 SGDLS and CDR2 YYNGEE. Losses at the gene ends were 2 bases for V and 0 bases for J; bases not matched to a gene: 6. This CDR3 spans 16 amino acids. The CDR3 here is CASSVRGQANQETQYF. The CDR3 DNA reads as TGTGCCAGCAGCGTCCGGGGACAGGCGAACCAAGAGACCCAGTACTTC.

The chain couples TRBV10-3 to TRBJ2-1; D is possibly TRBD2 (5 bases). V lost 2 bases, J lost 0 bases, and 14 bases lay in between. The CDR3 loop spans 17 amino acids. Germline lookup yields CDR1 ENHRY and CDR2 SYGVKD. CDR3: CAISEREGLSSYNEQFF. Written as DNA, the CDR3 is TGTGCCATCAGTGAGAGAGAGGGCCTTAGCTCCTACAATGAGCAGTTCTTC.

This clone was seen only a few times. The V and J genes are TRBV13 and TRBJ1-3; D call uncertain. Germline assignment: CDR1 PRHDT and CDR2 FYEKMQ (reference sequence). The CDR3 sequence is 15 residues long. With 6 bases removed from V and 2 bases from J, the gap between germline ends came to 14 bases. As DNA, the CDR3 is TGTGCCAGCAGGGCTAGTGGGTTCACTGGAAACACCATATATTTT. Its protein is CASRASGFTGNTIYF. The complete variable domain, with remaining parts taken from reference TRBV13 and TRBJ1-3, reads AAGVIQSPRHLIKEKRETATLKCYPIPRHDTVYWYQQGPGQDPQFLISFYEKMQSDKGSIPDRFSAQQFSDYHSELNMSSLELGDSALYFCASRASGFTGNTIYFGEGSWLTVV.

V and J are TRBV7-4 and TRBJ2-2; D call uncertain. Deletions cut 3 bases from V and 6 bases from J, with 8 bases between. Per the germline V gene, CDR1 is SGHVT and CDR2 is SQSDAQ. CDR3 size: 13 residues. The CDR3 DNA sequence: TGTGCCAGCAGCTTCCCACGTCCCGGGGAGCTGTTTTTT. Translation: CASSFPRPGELFF.

The chain employs TRBV27 and TRBJ2-2; TRBD1 aligns across 8 bases. The CDR3 loop spans 14 amino acids. Trimming removed 5 bases from V and 5 bases from J; junction bases left unmatched: 4. Germline CDR1 is MNHEY and CDR2 is SMNVEV (reference sequence). CDR3 amino acids: CASSDRGRTGELFF. The CDR3, as DNA: TGTGCCAGCAGTGACAGGGGTCGTACCGGGGAGCTGTTTTTT.

This chain connects TRBV18 to TRBJ1-6; TRBD1 might be the D (6 bases). CDR3 length: 17 amino acids. V lost 5 bases and J 2 bases, leaving 16 bases between the germline ends. Germline loops: CDR1 KGHSH, CDR2 LQKENI. CDR3 region: CASSDLPTGAYNSPLHF. The CDR3 region has the DNA TGTGCCAGCTCAGACCTGCCGACAGGCGCCTATAATTCACCCCTCCACTTT. Complete variable domain (other parts from reference TRBV18 and TRBJ1-6): NAGVMQNPRHLVRRRGQEARLRCSPMKGHSHVYWYRQLPEEGLKFMVYLQKENIIDESGMPKERFSAEFPKEGPSILRIQQVVRGDSAAYFCASSDLPTGAYNSPLHFGNGTRLTVT.

The chain carries TRBV7-8 and TRBJ2-1; the D gene could be TRBD1 or TRBD2 (5 bases each). The CDR3 has 14 residues. Looked up from germline, CDR1 is SGHVS and CDR2 is FQNEAQ. The V end lost 4 bases, the J end lost 9 bases, and 16 bases lay between the germline ends. This CDR3 is CASSWDRSQGEQFF. CDR3 coding DNA: TGTGCCAGCAGCTGGGACCGATCTCAAGGTGAGCAGTTCTTC. The complete variable domain, with remaining parts taken from reference TRBV7-8 and TRBJ2-1, reads GAGVSQSPRYKVAKRGQDVALRCDPISGHVSLFWYQQALGQGPEFLTYFQNEAQLDKSGLPSDRFFAERPEGSVSTLKIQRTQQEDSAVYLCASSWDRSQGEQFFGPGTRLTVL.

The chain joins TRBV15 to TRBJ2-1; the D is unclear. Germline CDR1 and CDR2: LNHNV and YYDKDF (reference sequence). V gave up 2 bases and J gave up 6 bases, with 11 bases separating them. The CDR3 spans 14 residues. Here the CDR3 reads CATSRSRGLNEQFF. The CDR3 bases are TGTGCCACCAGCAGATCAAGAGGCCTCAATGAGCAGTTCTTC.

The chain has TRBV19 and TRBJ1-1; D call uncertain. V dropped 4 bases and J dropped 0 bases, with 9 bases sitting between them. CDR3 length equals 14 residues. CDR1 is LNHDA and CDR2 is SQIVND in the germline V gene (reference sequence). CDR3 sequence reads: CASSRLNMNTEAFF. For the CDR3, the DNA is TGTGCCAGTAGTAGACTGAACATGAACACTGAAGCTTTCTTT.

The V and J genes are TRBV27 and TRBJ2-1; D is unresolved. This CDR3 is 13 amino acids long. The V gene's germline CDR1 is MNHEY and CDR2 SMNVEV (reference sequence). V was cut by 3 bases and J by 9 bases, with 12 bases left in between. The CDR3 spells CASSFRGDAEQFF. In DNA, the CDR3 is TGTGCCAGCAGTTTCCGAGGTGACGCTGAGCAGTTCTTC.

This sequence joins TRBV7-9 and TRBJ2-7; possible D gene TRBD1, 8 bases. The CDR3 sequence is 14 residues long. The germline V gene has CDR1 SEHNR and CDR2 FQNEAQ (reference sequence). Trimming shortened V by 5 bases and J by 2 bases, and 13 bases separated the two germline ends. This CDR3 reads CASSLQGGAYEQYF. Here the CDR3 DNA reads TGTGCCAGCAGCCTACAGGGGGGGGCCTACGAGCAGTACTTC.

The rearrangement links TRBV5-4 to TRBJ2-7, with D perhaps assigned TRBD1 or TRBD2 (5 bases each). Germline CDR1 SGHNT, CDR2 YYREEE (reference sequence). The CDR3 sequence is 13 residues long. V lost 4 bases and J 5 bases, leaving 13 bases between the germline ends. The CDR3 is CASSPGQDHEQYF. CDR3 bases: TGTGCCAGCAGCCCGGGGCAGGACCACGAGCAGTACTTC.

The CDR3 DNA reads TGTGCCAGCGGGGGACAGGAGAGAAACATTCAGTACTTC. Its translation: CASGGQERNIQYF. This chain links TRBV7-9 with TRBJ2-4; 8 bases agree with TRBD1. There are 13 residues in the CDR3. Trimming removed 8 bases from V and 6 bases from J; junction bases left unmatched: 6. Germline V gene sequence: CDR1 SEHNR, CDR2 FQNEAQ (reference sequence).

The chain employs TRBV27 and TRBJ1-2, with 8 bases that match TRBD1. CDR1 and CDR2 from the germline V gene are MNHEY and SMNVEV (reference sequence). The CDR3 is 14 residues long. V lost 2 bases, J lost 9 bases, and 8 bases stayed unmatched. The CDR3 DNA sequence: TGTGCCAGCAGTTTACGAGAGACAGGGGTGAGCTACACCTTC. It encodes CASSLRETGVSYTF.

The chain is built from TRBV4-2 and TRBJ2-3; D may correspond to TRBD1 or TRBD2 (5 bases each). V was shortened by 5 bases and J by 4 bases, with 19 bases between the two germline ends. CDR3 length: 16 residues. Germline V gene data show CDR1 as LGHNA and CDR2 as YNFKEQ. The CDR3 nucleotides read TGTGCCAGCAGCATAAGTGGGGGTACTGGATCAGATACGCAGTATTTT. This codes for CASSISGGTGSDTQYF.

This chain uses TRBV28 with TRBJ2-1; 7 positions match TRBD2. This CDR3 comprises 17 residues. J was trimmed by 8 bases and V by 6 bases; bases with no gene match: 19. Per the germline V gene, CDR1 is MDHEN and CDR2 is SYDVKM. The CDR3 DNA is TGTGCCAGCAGCCCCCCATTTTGGCGGGAGAAGAGTGATGAGCAGTTCTTC. Protein product: CASSPPFWREKSDEQFF.

V gene TRBV28 combines with J gene TRBJ2-1; D is undetermined. There are 14 residues in the CDR3. V dropped 3 bases and J dropped 3 bases, with 9 bases sitting between them. CDR1 is MDHEN and CDR2 is SYDVKM in the germline V gene. CDR3 in amino acids: CASSLGDRYNEQFF. In DNA, the CDR3 is TGTGCCAGCAGTTTGGGCGACCGCTACAATGAGCAGTTCTTC.

The V call is TRBV5-6, the J call TRBJ2-7; no clear D gene. Trimming stripped 3 bases from V and 6 bases from J, with 19 bases between. The germline V gene has CDR1 SGHDT and CDR2 YYEEEE. This CDR3 is built from 15 residues. Here the CDR3 DNA reads TGTGCCAGCAGCTCAACTGGGCGGTATAGTATCGAGCAGTACTTC. Protein: CASSSTGRYSIEQYF.

This clone was picked up one time. The chain links TRBV5-1 to TRBJ2-7; D is perhaps TRBD2 (5 bases). Germline loops: CDR1 SGHRS, CDR2 YFSETQ. Trimming removed 5 bases from V and 6 bases from J, with 27 bases in between. This CDR3 comprises 17 residues. The CDR3 sequence is CASSWGVRLRARGEQYF. Written as DNA, the CDR3 is TGCGCCAGCAGTTGGGGAGTTCGCCTTCGTGCCCGGGGCGAGCAGTACTTC.